This T cell receptor beta chain was observed in a study of response to subunit inactivated influenza vaccine. V lost 0 bases, J lost 1 base, and 16 bases lay in between. The CDR3 length is 18 residues. The germline V gene has CDR1 MNHEY and CDR2 SMNVEV (reference sequence). MiXCR was run by TCRdb on the RT-PCR reads, yielding one entry per CDR3 protein. The sample includes roughly 570,000 distinct CDR3 sequences, approximately 12% of them seen just once. The sequence was obtained from a man aged 50 or older who received an inactivated influenza vaccine. Sequenced here: PBMCs from blood, sampled roughly 6 weeks after vaccination. The gene calls are TRBV27 and TRBJ1-5; D not resolved. The CDR3 nucleotides read TGTGCCAGCAGTTTATCGACCCCACGGACGGGAAGCAATCAGCCCCAGCATTTT. As protein: CASSLSTPRTGSNQPQHF.